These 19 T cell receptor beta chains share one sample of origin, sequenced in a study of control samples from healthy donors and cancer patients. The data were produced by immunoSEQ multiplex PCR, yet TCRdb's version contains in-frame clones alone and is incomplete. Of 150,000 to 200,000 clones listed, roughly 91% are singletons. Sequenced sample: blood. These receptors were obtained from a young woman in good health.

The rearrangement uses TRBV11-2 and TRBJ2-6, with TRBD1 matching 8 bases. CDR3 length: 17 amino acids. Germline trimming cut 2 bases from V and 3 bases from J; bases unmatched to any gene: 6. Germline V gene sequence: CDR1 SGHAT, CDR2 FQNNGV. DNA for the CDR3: TGTGCCAGCAGCTTAAGACAGGGGTTGAGTGGGGCCAACGTCCTGACTTTC. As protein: CASSLRQGLSGANVLTF.

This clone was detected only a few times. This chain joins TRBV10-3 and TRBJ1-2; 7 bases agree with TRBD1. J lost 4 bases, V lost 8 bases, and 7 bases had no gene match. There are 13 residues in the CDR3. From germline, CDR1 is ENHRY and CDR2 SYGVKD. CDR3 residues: CAIGGGRGYGYTF. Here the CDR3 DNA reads TGTGCCATCGGAGGGGGCCGGGGCTATGGCTACACCTTC.

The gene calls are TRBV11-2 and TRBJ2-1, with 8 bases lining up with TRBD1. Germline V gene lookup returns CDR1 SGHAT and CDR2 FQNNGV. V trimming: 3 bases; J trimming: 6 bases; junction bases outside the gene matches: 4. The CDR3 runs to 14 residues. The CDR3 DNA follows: TGTGCCAGCAGCTTGCTCAGGGGGCTCAATGAGCAGTTCTTC. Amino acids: CASSLLRGLNEQFF.

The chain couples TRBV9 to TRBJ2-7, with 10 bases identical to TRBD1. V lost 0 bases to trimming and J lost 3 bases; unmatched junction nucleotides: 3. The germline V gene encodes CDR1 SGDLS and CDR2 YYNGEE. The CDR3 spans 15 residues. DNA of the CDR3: TGTGCCAGCAGCGTAGGGGACAGGGGTGGCTACGAGCAGTACTTC. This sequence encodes CASSVGDRGGYEQYF.

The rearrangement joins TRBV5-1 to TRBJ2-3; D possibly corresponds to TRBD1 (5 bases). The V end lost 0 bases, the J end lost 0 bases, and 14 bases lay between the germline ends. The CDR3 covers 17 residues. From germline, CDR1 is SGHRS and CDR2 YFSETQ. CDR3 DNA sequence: TGCGCCAGCAGCTTGGGAGGTTTGGCAGGGAGCACAGATACGCAGTATTTT. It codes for CASSLGGLAGSTDTQYF. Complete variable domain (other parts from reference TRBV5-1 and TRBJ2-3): KAGVTQTPRYLIKTRGQQVTLSCSPISGHRSVSWYQQTPGQGLQFLFEYFSETQRNKGNFPGRFSGRQFSNSRSEMNVSTLELGDSALYLCASSLGGLAGSTDTQYFGPGTRLTVL.

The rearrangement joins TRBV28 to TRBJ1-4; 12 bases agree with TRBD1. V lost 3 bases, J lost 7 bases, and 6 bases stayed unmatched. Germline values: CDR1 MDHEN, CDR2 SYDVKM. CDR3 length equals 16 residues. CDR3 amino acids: CASSFRGTGGREKLFF. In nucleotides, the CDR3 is TGTGCCAGCAGTTTCAGGGGGACAGGGGGCCGTGAAAAACTGTTTTTT.

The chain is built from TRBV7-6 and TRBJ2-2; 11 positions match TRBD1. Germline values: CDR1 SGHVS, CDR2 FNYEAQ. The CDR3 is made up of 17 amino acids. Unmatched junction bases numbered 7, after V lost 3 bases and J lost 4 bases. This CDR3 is CASSFTGTGGITGELFF. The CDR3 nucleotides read TGTGCCAGCAGCTTCACCGGGACAGGGGGTATCACCGGGGAGCTGTTTTTT. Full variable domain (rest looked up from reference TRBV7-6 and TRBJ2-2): GAGVSQSPRYKVTKRGQDVALRCDPISGHVSLYWYRQALGQGPEFLTYFNYEAQQDKSGLPNDRFSAERPEGSISTLTIQRTEQRDSAMYRCASSFTGTGGITGELFFGEGSRLTVL.

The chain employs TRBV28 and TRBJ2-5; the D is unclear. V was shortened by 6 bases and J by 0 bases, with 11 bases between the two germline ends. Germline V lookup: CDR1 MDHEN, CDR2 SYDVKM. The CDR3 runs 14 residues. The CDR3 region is CASRSTMHQETQYF. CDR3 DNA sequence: TGTGCCAGCAGGTCGACCATGCACCAAGAGACCCAGTACTTC. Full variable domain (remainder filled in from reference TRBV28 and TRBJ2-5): DVKVTQSSRYLVKRTGEKVFLECVQDMDHENMFWYRQDPGLGLRLIYFSYDVKMKEKGDIPEGYSVSREKKERFSLILESASTNQTSMYLCASRSTMHQETQYFGPGTRLLVL.

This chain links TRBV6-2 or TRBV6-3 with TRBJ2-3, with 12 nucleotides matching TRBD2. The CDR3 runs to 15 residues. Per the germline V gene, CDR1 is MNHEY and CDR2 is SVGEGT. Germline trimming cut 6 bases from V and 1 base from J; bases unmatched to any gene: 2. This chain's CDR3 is CASSRLAGGTDTQYF. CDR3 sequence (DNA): TGTGCCAGCAGCCGACTAGCGGGAGGCACAGATACGCAGTATTTT.

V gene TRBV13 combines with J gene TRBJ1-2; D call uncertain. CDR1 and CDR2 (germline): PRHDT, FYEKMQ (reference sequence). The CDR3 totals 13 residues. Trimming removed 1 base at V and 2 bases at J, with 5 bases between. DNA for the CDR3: TGTGCCAGCAGCTTAGTCCGAAACTATGGCTACACCTTC. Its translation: CASSLVRNYGYTF.

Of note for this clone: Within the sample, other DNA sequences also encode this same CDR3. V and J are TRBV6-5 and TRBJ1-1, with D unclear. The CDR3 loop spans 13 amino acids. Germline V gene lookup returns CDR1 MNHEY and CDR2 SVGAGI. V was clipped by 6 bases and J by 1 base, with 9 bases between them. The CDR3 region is CASSRTGNTEAFF. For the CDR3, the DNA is TGTGCCAGCAGCCGGACGGGGAACACTGAAGCTTTCTTT.

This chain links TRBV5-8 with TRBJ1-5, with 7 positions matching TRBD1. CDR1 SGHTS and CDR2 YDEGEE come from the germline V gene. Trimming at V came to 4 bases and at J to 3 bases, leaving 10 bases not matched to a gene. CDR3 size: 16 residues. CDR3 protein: CASSRRGQEVNQPQHF. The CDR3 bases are TGTGCCAGCAGCCGAAGAGGACAGGAGGTCAATCAGCCCCAGCATTTT.

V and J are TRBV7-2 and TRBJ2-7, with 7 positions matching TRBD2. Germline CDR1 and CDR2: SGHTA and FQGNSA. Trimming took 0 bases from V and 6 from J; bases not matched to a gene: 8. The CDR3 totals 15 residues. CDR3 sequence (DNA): TGTGCCAGCAGCTTAGCGGGAGGGAGGGCCGTCGAGCAGTACTTC. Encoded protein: CASSLAGGRAVEQYF.

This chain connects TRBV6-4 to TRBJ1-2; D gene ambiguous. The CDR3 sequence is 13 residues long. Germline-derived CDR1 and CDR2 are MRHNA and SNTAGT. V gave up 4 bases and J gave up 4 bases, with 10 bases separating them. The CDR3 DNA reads TGTGCCAGCAGTGCGGACGGATCCTATGGCTACACCTTC. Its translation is CASSADGSYGYTF.

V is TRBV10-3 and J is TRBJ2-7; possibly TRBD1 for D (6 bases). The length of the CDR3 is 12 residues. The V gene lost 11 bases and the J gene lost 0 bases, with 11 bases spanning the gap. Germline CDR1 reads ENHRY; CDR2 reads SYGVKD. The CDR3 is CALRTDSYEQYF. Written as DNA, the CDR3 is TGTGCCCTTCGGACAGACTCCTACGAGCAGTACTTC.

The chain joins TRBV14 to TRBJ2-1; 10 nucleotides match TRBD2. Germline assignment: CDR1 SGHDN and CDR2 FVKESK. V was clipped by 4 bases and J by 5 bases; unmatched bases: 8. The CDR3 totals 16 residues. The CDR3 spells CASSPKLAGINNEQFF. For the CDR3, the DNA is TGTGCCAGCAGCCCTAAACTAGCGGGGATAAACAATGAGCAGTTCTTC.

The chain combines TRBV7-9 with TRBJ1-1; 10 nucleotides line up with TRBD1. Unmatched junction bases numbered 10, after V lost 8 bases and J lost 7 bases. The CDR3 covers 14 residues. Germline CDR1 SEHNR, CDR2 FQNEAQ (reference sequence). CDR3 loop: CASGPMTGGFEAFF. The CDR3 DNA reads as TGTGCCAGCGGCCCCATGACAGGGGGCTTTGAAGCTTTCTTT. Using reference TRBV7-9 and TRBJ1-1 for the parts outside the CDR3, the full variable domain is DTGVSQNPRHKITKRGQNVTFRCDPISEHNRLYWYRQTLGQGPEFLTYFQNEAQLEKSRLLSDRFSAERPKGSFSTLEIQRTEQGDSAMYLCASGPMTGGFEAFFGQGTRLTVV.

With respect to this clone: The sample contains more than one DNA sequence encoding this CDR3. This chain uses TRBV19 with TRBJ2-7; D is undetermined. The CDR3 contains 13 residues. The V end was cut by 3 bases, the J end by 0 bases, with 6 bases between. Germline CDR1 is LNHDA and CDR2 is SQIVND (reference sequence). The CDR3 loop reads CASSIGSSYEQYF. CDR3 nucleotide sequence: TGTGCCAGTAGTATCGGGTCCTCCTACGAGCAGTACTTC. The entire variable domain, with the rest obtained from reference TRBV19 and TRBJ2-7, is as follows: DGGITQSPKYLFRKEGQNVTLSCEQNLNHDAMYWYRQDPGQGLRLIYYSQIVNDFQKGDIAEGYSVSREKKESFPLTVTSAQKNPTAFYLCASSIGSSYEQYFGPGTRLTVT.

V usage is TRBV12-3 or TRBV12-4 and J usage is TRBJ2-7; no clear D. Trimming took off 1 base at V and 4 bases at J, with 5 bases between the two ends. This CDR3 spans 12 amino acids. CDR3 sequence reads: CASSLVPYEQYF. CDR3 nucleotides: TGTGCCAGCAGTTTAGTGCCTTACGAGCAGTACTTC.